Sequencing of this T cell receptor beta chain was carried out in a study of early T cells in non-severe SARS-CoV-2 infection. Ten or more counts support this clonotype. TCRdb ran MiXCR on the 5' RACE reads and lists one entry per CDR3 protein. The sample has some 37,000 distinct CDR3 sequences; 9% to 10% are singletons. CDR1 and CDR2 from the germline V gene are MDHEN and SYDVKM. The CDR3 is made up of 14 amino acids. The germline V and J ends were trimmed by 6 bases and 0 bases, with 11 bases remaining between them. The chain recombines TRBV28 with TRBJ1-1; D not certain. The clonotype comes from an adult who was a healthcare worker with PCR-confirmed SARS-CoV-2 infection or an uninfected control (not recorded which). What was sequenced was whole blood. This CDR3 is CASRPPIMNTEAFF. The CDR3 nucleotides are TGTGCCAGCAGGCCCCCAATTATGAACACTGAAGCTTTCTTT.